The rows below give T cell receptor beta chains drawn from one sample of a study of T cell repertoires in cytomegalovirus infection. TCRdb re-analysed the reads in MiXCR, keeping a single row per CDR3 protein. The top ten hold around 12% of the sample, which has 830,000 or so distinct CDR3 sequences, 32% seen once. Their target antigens are unknown. The sample consisted of cultured CD8+ T cells from PBMCs, taken from culture after CMV antigen stimulation. Receptors were obtained from a human donor in good health (CMV status not recorded). Some clones in this sample may be carry-over from other donors' samples. CDR3s include the opening cysteine and the closing phenylalanine or tryptophan. The D gene is left open where the match is weak. The listing skips clone size in some rows; elsewhere it reads once, few, many or a size class.

size: few; D: TRBD1; J: TRBJ1-1; V: TRBV7-3; CDR3: CASSLDRDRDTEAFF; DNA: TGTGCCAGCAGCTTGGACCGGGACAGAGACACTGAAGCTTTCTTT
size: .; D: .; J: TRBJ1-4; V: TRBV6-8; CDR3: CASKVWGGGATNEKLFF; DNA: TGTGCCAGCAAAGTATGGGGGGGAGGAGCAACTAATGAAAAACTGTTTTTT
size: .; D: TRBD1; J: TRBJ1-2; V: TRBV29-1; CDR3: CSGPQGAFYGYTF; DNA: TGCAGCGGCCCTCAGGGGGCGTTCTATGGCTACACCTTC
size: .; D: TRBD2; J: TRBJ2-1; V: TRBV27; CDR3: CASSGGGGAFEQFF; DNA: TGTGCCAGCAGTGGCGGCGGGGGGGCTTTTGAGCAGTTCTTC
size: many; D: .; J: TRBJ2-5; V: TRBV25-1; CDR3: CASSAGPFQYF; DNA: TGTGCCAGCAGTGCCGGTCCATTTCAGTACTTC
size: .; D: .; J: TRBJ1-2; V: TRBV2; CDR3: CASRQRGYTF; DNA: TGTGCCAGCAGGCAACGGGGCTACACCTTC
size: few; D: .; J: TRBJ1-1; V: TRBV5-4; CDR3: CASSFGPGAEAFF; DNA: TGTGCCAGCAGCTTCGGACCGGGGGCTGAAGCTTTCTTT
size: few; D: TRBD1; J: TRBJ2-2; V: TRBV24-1; CDR3: CATSEPGQANGELFF; DNA: TGTGCCACCAGTGAACCGGGACAGGCGAACGGGGAGCTGTTTTTT
size: .; D: .; J: TRBJ1-5; V: TRBV28; CDR3: CASSLRQLNQPQHF; DNA: TGTGCCAGCAGTCTGCGACAGCTCAATCAGCCCCAGCATTTT
size: many; D: .; J: TRBJ2-2; V: TRBV7-2; CDR3: CASSFGEARALTGELFF; DNA: TGTGCCAGCAGCTTCGGCGAGGCGCGAGCGCTCACCGGGGAGCTGTTTTTT
size: many; D: .; J: TRBJ1-2; V: TRBV7-9; CDR3: CASSQGSGGYTF; DNA: TGTGCCAGCAGCCAAGGGAGCGGCGGCTACACCTTC
size: .; D: .; J: TRBJ1-2; V: TRBV25-1; CDR3: CASSGVAPGEGDYGYTF; DNA: TGTGCCAGCAGTGGGGTCGCGCCAGGGGAAGGAGACTATGGCTACACCTTC
size: many; D: .; J: TRBJ2-3; V: TRBV5-6; CDR3: CASSHVQVGTDTQYF; DNA: TGTGCCAGCAGCCACGTACAGGTGGGCACAGATACGCAGTATTTT
size: .; D: .; J: TRBJ2-3; V: TRBV4-2; CDR3: CASSPSRGTTDTQYF; DNA: TGTGCCAGCAGCCCTTCAAGGGGGACCACAGATACGCAGTATTTT
size: few; D: TRBD2; J: TRBJ2-3; V: TRBV6-6; CDR3: CASSYSALAGLTDTQYF; DNA: TGTGCCAGCAGTTACTCGGCGCTAGCGGGGTTAACAGATACGCAGTATTTT
size: few; D: TRBD2; J: TRBJ2-2; V: TRBV7-9; CDR3: CASTPVLAGTLDYTGELFF; DNA: TGTGCCAGCACCCCCGTGCTAGCGGGCACCCTAGATTACACCGGGGAGCTGTTTTTT
size: .; D: .; J: TRBJ1-5; V: TRBV19; CDR3: CVTKTGFQPQHF; DNA: TGTGTCACCAAAACAGGGTTTCAGCCCCAGCATTTT
size: many; D: TRBD2; J: TRBJ2-1; V: TRBV7-9; CDR3: CASKTSGFNEQFF; DNA: TGTGCCAGCAAGACTAGCGGATTTAATGAGCAGTTCTTC
size: many; D: TRBD1; J: TRBJ1-2; V: TRBV7-9; CDR3: CASSLTGGSRHGYTF; DNA: TGTGCCAGCAGCCTTACAGGGGGGTCAAGGCATGGCTACACCTTC
size: many; D: .; J: TRBJ2-3; V: TRBV7-6; CDR3: CASSPGAGGRLFTDTQYF; DNA: TGTGCCAGCAGCCCAGGTGCCGGGGGGCGACTATTCACAGATACGCAGTATTTT
size: .; D: .; J: TRBJ1-5; V: TRBV4-3; CDR3: CASSQDRADSNQPQHF; DNA: TGCGCCAGCAGCCAAGATAGGGCGGATAGCAATCAGCCCCAGCATTTT
size: .; D: .; J: TRBJ2-2; V: TRBV20-1; CDR3: CSARDLRDTGELFF; DNA: TGCAGTGCTAGAGATCTCAGGGACACCGGGGAGCTGTTTTTT
size: .; D: .; J: TRBJ2-1; V: TRBV20-1; CDR3: CSARGGGNEQFF; DNA: TGCAGTGCTAGAGGGGGTGGAAATGAGCAGTTCTTC
size: many; D: .; J: TRBJ1-2; V: TRBV12-3/TRBV12-4; CDR3: CASSLGQAEIYGYTF; DNA: TGTGCCAGCAGTTTGGGCCAGGCGGAAATCTATGGCTACACCTTC
size: .; D: .; J: TRBJ2-3; V: TRBV2; CDR3: CANSVRGASTDTQYF; DNA: TGTGCCAACAGTGTAAGGGGGGCTAGCACAGATACGCAGTATTTT
size: .; D: .; J: TRBJ1-5; V: TRBV27; CDR3: CAVGFSSNQPQHF; DNA: TGTGCCGTGGGTTTTTCAAGCAATCAGCCCCAGCATTTT
size: few; D: TRBD1; J: TRBJ1-2; V: TRBV12-5; CDR3: CASGLVRTGGFSNGYTF; DNA: TGTGCTAGTGGTTTGGTAAGGACAGGGGGCTTCTCTAATGGCTACACCTTC
size: .; D: TRBD1; J: TRBJ2-7; V: TRBV6-1; CDR3: CASSEVAGGTYEQYF; DNA: TGTGCCAGCAGTGAAGTCGCAGGGGGAACCTACGAGCAGTACTTC
size: .; D: TRBD1; J: TRBJ2-7; V: TRBV19; CDR3: CASSIYTGVVYEQYF; DNA: TGTGCCAGTAGTATATATACAGGGGTGGTCTACGAGCAGTACTTC
size: many; D: TRBD2; J: TRBJ2-1; V: TRBV6-2/TRBV6-3; CDR3: CASSYGLAGGYNEQFF; DNA: TGTGCCAGCAGTTACGGACTAGCGGGGGGTTACAATGAGCAGTTCTTC
size: .; D: TRBD2; J: TRBJ2-3; V: TRBV6-5; CDR3: CASSYSPGGNTDTQYF; DNA: TGTGCCAGCAGTTACTCCCCCGGGGGGAACACAGATACGCAGTATTTT
size: .; D: .; J: TRBJ1-2; V: TRBV7-8; CDR3: CASSSPYTF; DNA: TGTGCCAGCAGCTCCCCCTACACCTTC
size: few; D: .; J: TRBJ1-2; V: TRBV20-1; CDR3: CSARTGPYTF; DNA: TGCAGTGCTAGGACAGGTCCTTACACCTTC
size: .; D: TRBD2; J: TRBJ2-1; V: TRBV7-6; CDR3: CASSFTSGGAPYNEQFF; DNA: TGTGCCAGCAGCTTCACTAGCGGGGGGGCCCCCTACAATGAGCAGTTCTTC
size: many; D: .; J: TRBJ1-2; V: TRBV7-2; CDR3: CASSFLGAVEGFTF; DNA: TGTGCCAGCAGCTTCCTTGGGGCGGTTGAGGGTTTCACCTTC
size: .; D: .; J: TRBJ1-6; V: TRBV6-2/TRBV6-3; CDR3: CASSYSPGKNSPLHF; DNA: TGTGCCAGCAGTTACTCGCCAGGGAAGAATTCACCCCTCCACTTT
size: .; D: .; J: TRBJ2-1; V: TRBV6-1; CDR3: CASSSSFYNEQFF; DNA: TGTGCCAGCAGTTCCAGTTTCTACAATGAGCAGTTCTTC
size: many; D: TRBD1; J: TRBJ2-7; V: TRBV12-3/TRBV12-4; CDR3: CASRSDRESYEQYF; DNA: TGTGCCAGCAGATCCGACAGGGAGTCCTACGAGCAGTACTTC
size: .; D: .; J: TRBJ2-1; V: TRBV27; CDR3: CASSTRGDNEQFF; DNA: TGTGCCAGCAGTACGAGGGGGGACAATGAGCAGTTCTTC
size: many; D: TRBD1; J: TRBJ1-4; V: TRBV6-1; CDR3: CASSARDRDYTTNEKLFF; DNA: TGTGCCAGCAGTGCCCGGGACAGGGATTATACAACTAATGAAAAACTGTTTTTT
size: .; D: .; J: TRBJ2-3; V: TRBV10-1; CDR3: CASSRLATDTQYF; DNA: TGCGCCAGCAGCAGGCTAGCCACAGATACGCAGTATTTT
size: .; D: TRBD1; J: TRBJ2-5; V: TRBV7-6; CDR3: CASSPRTGGTQETQYF; DNA: TGTGCCAGCAGCCCAAGGACAGGGGGTACCCAAGAGACCCAGTACTTC
size: few; D: .; J: TRBJ2-7; V: TRBV7-8; CDR3: CASSFPGAGSSYEQYF; DNA: TGTGCCAGCAGCTTCCCCGGGGCAGGGTCTTCCTACGAGCAGTACTTC
size: .; D: TRBD2; J: TRBJ2-2; V: TRBV12-3/TRBV12-4; CDR3: CASSPTSANTGELFF; DNA: TGTGCCAGCAGTCCGACTAGCGCGAACACCGGGGAGCTGTTTTTT
size: few; D: .; J: TRBJ2-3; V: TRBV29-1; CDR3: CSVEDTLQSTDTQYF; DNA: TGCAGCGTTGAAGATACTCTCCAATCCACAGATACGCAGTATTTT
size: few; D: .; J: TRBJ2-2; V: TRBV6-1; CDR3: CASRGQKTGELFF; DNA: TGTGCCAGCAGAGGTCAGAAAACCGGGGAGCTGTTTTTT
size: few; D: .; J: TRBJ2-1; V: TRBV6-2/TRBV6-3; CDR3: CASSYLSYGQKYNEQFF; DNA: TGTGCCAGCAGTTACTTATCTTATGGACAGAAATACAATGAGCAGTTCTTC
size: .; D: TRBD2; J: TRBJ2-3; V: TRBV28; CDR3: CASSSRRVSGGTTDTQYF; DNA: TGTGCCAGCAGTTCACGACGTGTGAGCGGGGGGACCACAGATACGCAGTATTTT
size: many; D: .; J: TRBJ1-1; V: TRBV19; CDR3: CASSIGLTEAFF; DNA: TGTGCCAGTAGTATTGGGTTAACTGAAGCTTTCTTT
size: few; D: .; J: TRBJ1-1; V: TRBV27; CDR3: CASSPYRENTEAFF; DNA: TGTGCCAGCAGCCCTTACAGGGAGAACACTGAAGCTTTCTTT